This TCR beta chain was captured in a study of persistence of HIV-infected CD4 T cells. Losses at the gene ends were 3 bases for V and 4 bases for J; bases not matched to a gene: 5. This CDR3 is 14 amino acids long. CDR1 is SGHTA, CDR2 FQGTGA, per germline. General observations from the study: CMV- and Gag-responding cells had lower TCRbeta richness than CD3/CD28-responding cells. Degenerate expanded CDR3beta sequences were enriched among CMV- and Gag-responding cells.

Sequencing used immunoSEQ version 4 in survey mode. Only in-frame clones appear in the TCRdb table, and some are missing; sequencing was by immunoSEQ multiplex PCR. The data contain about 25,000 clones, approximately 79% of them seen just once; the ten biggest clones take up approximately 1.7%. To note about this clone: Its antigen is not identified.

Overlapping HIV-1 Gag 15-mer peptides at roughly 1 ug per peptide per mL were used. Sorting of responding CD4+ T cells relied on upregulated CD40 ligand together with CD69. The clonotype comes from an adult man with HIV who was CMV-seropositive. The chain carries TRBV7-3 and TRBJ1-2; TRBD1 aligns across 7 bases. The sequences come from CD4+ T cells sorted from PBMCs after 18-hour stimulation, collected from a patient who received antiretroviral therapy. CDR3 sequence: CASSLWAGGYGYTF. CDR3 DNA sequence: TGTGCCAGCAGCTTGTGGGCAGGGGGCTATGGCTACACCTTC.